This TCR beta chain derives from a study of blood T cell repertoires in COVID-19. For the study at large: PBMCs, B-cell-depleted T cells, or T cells provided the cDNA or gDNA that made up the material.

Measured with immunoSEQ multiplex PCR; TCRdb has only the in-frame clones, and not every one. This table holds roughly 340,000 clones, roughly 90% found once. The trim removed 0 bases at V and 0 bases at J, leaving 9 bases unmatched. In germline, CDR1 is SGHRS, CDR2 YFSETQ. The CDR3 extends over 18 amino acids. Seattle's enrolled individuals joined amid active infection and were then monitored longitudinally. This receptor was taken from a woman in her 30s with COVID-19, enrolled during active disease. The chain uses TRBV5-1 and TRBJ1-3; 7 nucleotides align to TRBD1. Sequenced sample: peripheral blood. Written as DNA, the CDR3 is TGCGCCAGCAGCTTGGAGGGGGCCGGAGATAGCTCTGGAAACACCATATATTTT. This sequence encodes CASSLEGAGDSSGNTIYF.